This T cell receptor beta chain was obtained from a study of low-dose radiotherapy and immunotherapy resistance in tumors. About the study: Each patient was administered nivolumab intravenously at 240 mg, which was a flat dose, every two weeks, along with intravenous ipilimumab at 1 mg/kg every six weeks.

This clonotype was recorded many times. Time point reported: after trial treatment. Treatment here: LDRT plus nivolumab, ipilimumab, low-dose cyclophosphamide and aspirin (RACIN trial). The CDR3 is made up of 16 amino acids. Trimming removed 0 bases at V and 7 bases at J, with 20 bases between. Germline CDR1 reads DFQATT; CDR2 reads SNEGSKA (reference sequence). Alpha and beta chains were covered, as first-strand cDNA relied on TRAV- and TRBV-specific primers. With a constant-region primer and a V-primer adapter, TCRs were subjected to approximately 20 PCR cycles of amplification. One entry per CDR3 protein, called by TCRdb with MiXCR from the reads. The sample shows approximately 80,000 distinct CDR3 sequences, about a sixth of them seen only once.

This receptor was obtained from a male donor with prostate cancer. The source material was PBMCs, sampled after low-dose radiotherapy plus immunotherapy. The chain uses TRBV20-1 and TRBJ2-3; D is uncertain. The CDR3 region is CSARDGQRHIVNTQYF. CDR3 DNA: TGCAGTGCTAGAGATGGCCAGCGTCACATCGTAAATACGCAGTATTTT.